The sequence of this T cell receptor beta chain was determined in a study of T cells in Graves' hyperthyroidism and ophthalmopathy. Overall study results and limits: Blood also held most thyroid clonotypes expanded beyond 0.001.

The sample holds a few counts of this clonotype. Its antigen is unidentified. TCR beta CDR3 sequences were amplified from RNA transcripts. HTBI primers drove first-round RT-PCR of the TCR CDR3. One entry per CDR3 protein, called by TCRdb with MiXCR from the multiplex PCR reads. The repertoire has over 200,000 distinct CDR3 sequences, 14% to 15% of them found once; the top ten carry roughly 14%. Patients aged 18 to 65 had newly diagnosed hyperthyroidism that had lasted under 2 months. Reasons for excluding patients were uncontrolled infection, other autoimmune disease, pregnancy or lactation. Clinical symptoms, serum thyroxine and TRAb, thyroid ultrasound and orbital computed tomography together formed the diagnostic basis. The TCR sequence derives from a woman in her thirties or forties with Graves' hyperthyroidism that later progressed to Graves' ophthalmopathy. Specimen: blood.

CDR3 protein: CASSDKGGLAGYTF. DNA for the CDR3: TGCGCCAGCAGTGATAAGGGCGGCCTGGCTGGCTACACCTTC. The chain links TRBV10-2 to TRBJ1-2; no clear D. Trimming cost V 3 bases and J 7 bases, with 15 bases left between them. The CDR3 is 14 residues long. The germline V gene encodes CDR1 WSHSY and CDR2 SAAADI.